Presented here are 16 T cell receptor beta chains from one specimen sequenced in a study of circulating and synovial CD4+ cells in juvenile arthritis. Libraries were prepared by immunoSEQ multiplex PCR; TCRdb keeps only in-frame clonotypes and omits some of them. The sample contains around 32,000 clones, about 95% of which appear only once. Specimen: CD4+ T cells from blood. The source is a human donor with juvenile idiopathic arthritis.

V gene TRBV19 combines with J gene TRBJ1-3; 9 bases match TRBD1. The V gene end was trimmed by 7 bases and the J gene end by 6 bases; junction bases not matched to a gene: 10. Germline loops: CDR1 LNHDA, CDR2 SQIVND (reference sequence). The CDR3 runs to 15 residues. The chain's CDR3 is CASTSAWTGANTIYF. The CDR3, as DNA: TGTGCCAGTACCTCAGCCTGGACAGGGGCAAACACCATATATTTT.

The chain combines TRBV29-1 with TRBJ1-1; 8 bases align to TRBD1. The CDR3 is 12 amino acids. The ends lost 6 bases at V and 4 bases at J; junction bases unmatched: 4. Looked up from germline, CDR1 is SQVTM and CDR2 is ANQGSEA. The CDR3 protein is CSVRQGSTEAFF. CDR3 coding DNA: TGCAGCGTGAGACAGGGGTCCACTGAAGCTTTCTTT. The whole variable domain, filled in from reference TRBV29-1 and TRBJ1-1, reads SAVISQKPSRDICQRGTSLTIQCQVDSQVTMMFWYRQQPGQSLTLIATANQGSEATYESGFVIDKFPISRPNLTFSTLTVSNMSPEDSSIYLCSVRQGSTEAFFGQGTRLTVV.

The chain uses TRBV12-5 and TRBJ1-5; D gene uncertain. This CDR3 has 14 amino acids. Germline values: CDR1 LGHNT, CDR2 FRNRAP. V was cut by 0 bases and J by 4 bases, with 7 bases left in between. The CDR3 spells CASGLVPGNQPQHF. CDR3 DNA: TGTGCTAGTGGTTTGGTACCGGGTAATCAGCCCCAGCATTTT.

V gene TRBV19 combines with J gene TRBJ2-2; TRBD1 agrees at 9 bases. Per the germline V gene, CDR1 is LNHDA and CDR2 is SQIVND (reference sequence). The CDR3 has 15 residues. Losses at the gene ends were 3 bases for V and 5 bases for J; bases not matched to a gene: 4. This chain's CDR3 is CASSMSGQGTGELFF. In nucleotides, the CDR3 is TGTGCCAGTAGTATGTCGGGACAGGGAACCGGGGAGCTGTTTTTT.

The chain uses TRBV28 and TRBJ2-5; the D is unclear. The V end was cut by 6 bases, the J end by 1 base, with 12 bases between. Germline CDR1 reads MDHEN; CDR2 reads SYDVKM. CDR3 length equals 14 residues. CDR3 DNA sequence: TGTGCCAGCAGACTAACGGGTGCCCAAGAGACCCAGTACTTC. Translating gives CASRLTGAQETQYF.

The gene calls are TRBV27 and TRBJ2-3; TRBD2 matches at 12 bases. V lost 4 bases to trimming and J lost 7 bases; unmatched junction nucleotides: 3. From germline, CDR1 is MNHEY and CDR2 SMNVEV (reference sequence). The CDR3 totals 14 residues. CDR3 region: CASSWTSGIYTQYF. DNA of the CDR3: TGTGCCAGCAGTTGGACTAGCGGGATCTATACGCAGTATTTT.

This clone was seen just once. The rearrangement uses TRBV4-2 and TRBJ2-7; 7 nucleotides match TRBD1. In germline, CDR1 is LGHNA, CDR2 YNFKEQ. This CDR3 is 16 amino acids long. The junction had 10 bases not matched to a gene; V was cut back by 1 base and J by 4 bases. DNA for the CDR3: TGTGCCAGCAGCCAAGGCCCCCGGGACAGAGATTACGAGCAGTACTTC. It translates to CASSQGPRDRDYEQYF.

The rearrangement uses TRBV7-6 and TRBJ1-5; 9 nucleotides agree with TRBD1. The CDR3 runs 19 residues. CDR1 SGHVS and CDR2 FNYEAQ come from the germline V gene. Losses at the gene ends were 2 bases for V and 0 bases for J; bases not matched to a gene: 11. The CDR3 loop reads CASSLYRDRVIYSNQPQHF. For the CDR3, the DNA is TGTGCCAGCAGCTTATACCGGGACAGGGTGATTTATAGCAATCAGCCCCAGCATTTT.

This sequence joins TRBV19 and TRBJ2-7, with 11 bases aligning to TRBD2. CDR1 is LNHDA, CDR2 SQIVND, per germline (reference sequence). Trimming took 3 bases from V and 2 from J; bases not matched to a gene: 3. The length of the CDR3 is 15 residues. CDR3 region: CASSIGTSGPYEQYF. The DNA for the CDR3 is TGTGCCAGTAGTATCGGGACTAGCGGACCCTACGAGCAGTACTTC.

The chain carries TRBV23-1 and TRBJ2-7, with 9 bases lining up with TRBD2. TRBV23-1 is identified as an open reading frame with a role that is uncertain. This CDR3 region has 14 residues. V lost 4 bases to trimming and J lost 3 bases; unmatched junction nucleotides: 4. CDR3 coding DNA: TGCGCCAGCAGTCTATGTAGCGGGAGCTACGAGCAGTACTTC. It codes for CASSLCSGSYEQYF.

The V gene is TRBV28, the J gene TRBJ2-7, with 9 bases that match TRBD2. V dropped 8 bases and J dropped 0; count of bases not matched to a gene: 8. This CDR3 is 15 amino acids long. The V gene's germline CDR1 is MDHEN and CDR2 SYDVKM. The CDR3, as DNA: TGTGCCAGCCAAACTAGCGGGTGGAGCTCCTACGAGCAGTACTTC. Amino acid sequence: CASQTSGWSSYEQYF.

This chain links TRBV19 with TRBJ2-2; D is undetermined. This CDR3 region has 15 residues. The germline V and J ends were trimmed by 3 bases and 1 base, with 9 bases remaining between them. Looked up from germline, CDR1 is LNHDA and CDR2 is SQIVND (reference sequence). The CDR3: CASSMLGVNTGELFF. CDR3 nucleotides: TGTGCCAGTAGTATGCTTGGAGTGAACACCGGGGAGCTGTTTTTT.

Here the CDR3 DNA reads TGTGCAAGTCGCTTAAACGGGGCTAGCGGGAGGATCAGTGAGCAGTTCTTC. Protein sequence: CASRLNGASGRISEQFF. The chain combines TRBV12-2 with TRBJ2-1; no DNA check was done on the table's D call, TRBD2. TRBV12-2 is reported as a pseudogene. The length of the CDR3 is 17 residues.

As for this clone: Other DNA sequences from this sample encode an identical CDR3 as well. The J gene is TRBJ1-6, the V gene TRBV4-2; 9 bases agree with TRBD1. V was clipped by 4 bases and J by 13 bases; unmatched bases: 14. Germline-derived CDR1 and CDR2 are LGHNA and YNFKEQ. The CDR3 extends over 16 amino acids. The CDR3 spells CASSLLGQGQVSPLHF. The CDR3 DNA sequence: TGTGCCAGCAGCCTCTTGGGACAGGGACAAGTCTCCCCCCTCCACTTT.

V usage is TRBV7-6 and J usage is TRBJ2-3; 10 nucleotides agree with TRBD2. The CDR3 is 17 residues long. V shed 2 bases, J shed 0 bases, and the junction held 5 bases outside the gene matches. The V gene's germline CDR1 is SGHVS and CDR2 FNYEAQ. CDR3 amino acids: CASSLRTSGTSTDTQYF. CDR3 in DNA: TGTGCCAGCAGCTTACGGACTAGCGGTACTAGCACAGATACGCAGTATTTT.

The chain uses TRBV11-2 and TRBJ1-4, with TRBD1 identical over 7 bases. V lost 1 base and J lost 3; bases outside the gene matches: 2. This CDR3 comprises 15 residues. CDR1 and CDR2 (germline): SGHAT, FQNNGV. Here the CDR3 DNA reads TGTGCCAGCAGCTTAGTCAGGGGGTCTAATGAAAAACTGTTTTTT. Its translation is CASSLVRGSNEKLFF. Full variable domain (rest looked up from reference TRBV11-2 and TRBJ1-4): EAGVAQSPRYKIIEKRQSVAFWCNPISGHATLYWYQQILGQGPKLLIQFQNNGVVDDSQLPKDRFSAERLKGVDSTLKIQPAKLEDSAVYLCASSLVRGSNEKLFFGSGTQLSVL.